These 10 T cell receptor beta chains share one sample of origin, sequenced in a study of control samples from healthy donors and cancer patients. The protocol was immunoSEQ multiplex PCR, while the TCRdb copy is restricted to in-frame clones and leaves out a portion. The sample carries approximately 60,000 clones, 90% recorded once. Material: PBMCs. The receptor source for this set is a woman aged 45-65 years with colorectal cancer.

The chain uses TRBV6-2 or TRBV6-3 and TRBJ1-1; D remains ambiguous. Germline CDR1 is MNHEY and CDR2 is SVGEGT. Trimming shortened V by 2 bases and J by 3 bases, and 7 bases separated the two germline ends. CDR3 length: 13 amino acids. The CDR3 loop reads CASSYNSYTEAFF. CDR3 DNA: TGTGCCAGCAGTTACAACAGCTACACTGAAGCTTTCTTT.

V gene TRBV10-1 combines with J gene TRBJ1-1; D is unclear. V lost 0 bases, J lost 4 bases, and 12 bases lay in between. Germline lookup yields CDR1 WNHNN and CDR2 SYGVQD (reference sequence). The CDR3 covers 15 residues. The CDR3 nucleotides are TGCGCCAGCAGTGAGTCGCGGGGAGGGCGCACTGAAGCTTTCTTT. Amino acids: CASSESRGGRTEAFF.

The chain joins TRBV7-2 to TRBJ2-3, with D possibly being TRBD1 (5 bases). The germline CDR1 and CDR2 sequences are SGHTA and FQGNSA. This CDR3 region has 15 residues. Trimming left V 5 bases short and J 0 bases short, with 12 bases between. This chain's CDR3 is CASSPDRYSTDTQYF. DNA of the CDR3: TGTGCCAGCAGCCCTGACAGATATAGCACAGATACGCAGTATTTT.

V gene TRBV6-4 combines with J gene TRBJ1-2; no definite D call. The CDR3 sequence is 13 residues long. Germline V gene data show CDR1 as MRHNA and CDR2 as SNTAGT. V was clipped by 6 bases and J by 6 bases, with 14 bases between them. This CDR3 reads CASRGPPIHGYTF. In DNA, the CDR3 is TGTGCCAGCAGAGGGCCGCCTATCCATGGCTACACCTTC.

V is TRBV5-5 and J is TRBJ1-1, with TRBD1 identical over 7 bases. Germline V gene sequence: CDR1 SGHKS, CDR2 YYEKEE (reference sequence). This CDR3 region has 17 residues. The V gene end was trimmed by 4 bases and the J gene end by 6 bases; junction bases not matched to a gene: 18. The CDR3 DNA is TGTGCCAGCAGCCTCGGGGCAGGGGGAACTAGTACGTCTGAAGCTTTCTTT. It yields the protein CASSLGAGGTSTSEAFF. Full variable domain (missing parts from reference TRBV5-5 and TRBJ1-1): DAGVTQSPTHLIKTRGQQVTLRCSPISGHKSVSWYQQVLGQGPQFIFQYYEKEERGRGNFPDRFSARQFPNYSSELNVNALLLGDSALYLCASSLGAGGTSTSEAFFGQGTRLTVV.

J is TRBJ2-3 and V is TRBV2; 13 bases are shared with TRBD2. Per germline, CDR1 SNHLY and CDR2 FYNNEI. This CDR3 has 14 amino acids. V dropped 7 bases and J dropped 6; count of bases not matched to a gene: 4. Written as DNA, the CDR3 is TGTGCCAGCAAGAGACTAGCGGGAGGTGATACGCAGTATTTT. Translating gives CASKRLAGGDTQYF.

The chain uses TRBV10-3 and TRBJ1-3, with unresolved D. Germline lookup yields CDR1 ENHRY and CDR2 SYGVKD. There are 13 residues in the CDR3. Trimming shortened V by 9 bases and J by 2 bases, and 11 bases separated the two germline ends. The CDR3 protein is CAIKDYAGNTIYF. The CDR3 bases are TGTGCCATTAAGGATTACGCTGGAAACACCATATATTTT.

CDR3 residues: CASRGDIQEYEQYF. The CDR3 DNA reads TGTGCCAGCAGGGGCGACATCCAAGAGTACGAGCAGTACTTC. V usage is TRBV28 and J usage is TRBJ2-7; D is unresolved. Trimming took 6 bases from V and 4 from J, leaving 16 bases between them. CDR1 and CDR2 from the germline V gene are MDHEN and SYDVKM. The CDR3 length is 14 residues.

The J gene is TRBJ1-5, the V gene TRBV19; D ambiguous. Looked up from germline, CDR1 is LNHDA and CDR2 is SQIVND (reference sequence). This CDR3 spans 14 amino acids. Trimming took off 5 bases at V and 9 bases at J, with 17 bases between the two ends. CDR3 DNA sequence: TGTGCCAGTAGTCCTGGCCTCCCCCGGTCGCCCCAGCATTTT. This translates into CASSPGLPRSPQHF.

The CDR3 sequence is CASSSGNLETQYF. The DNA for the CDR3 is TGTGCCAGTAGTTCCGGGAACTTGGAGACCCAGTACTTC. The chain uses TRBV19 and TRBJ2-5; D might be TRBD2 (5 bases). Trimming removed 5 bases from V and 5 bases from J, with 12 bases in between. The CDR3 is 13 amino acids. Germline values: CDR1 LNHDA, CDR2 SQIVND (reference sequence). Combining the CDR3 with reference TRBV19 and TRBJ2-5 gives the whole variable domain DGGITQSPKYLFRKEGQNVTLSCEQNLNHDAMYWYRQDPGQGLRLIYYSQIVNDFQKGDIAEGYSVSREKKESFPLTVTSAQKNPTAFYLCASSSGNLETQYFGPGTRLLVL.